This T cell receptor (beta chain) was profiled in a study of beta chain features in type 1 diabetes (dated by TCRdb to between 2017 and 2018). The study in broad terms: Mean age, gender distribution, total cell number and subset yield did not differ between patients and healthy donors. Whereas all 28 donors provided naive and central memory subsets, regulatory and stem cell-like memory subsets were isolated from just 8 patients and roughly 8 healthy donors. Across all samples, 107,917,701 sorted cells were examined, and cell number per subset correlated strongly with RNA yield. In the study, recently diagnosed type 1 diabetes patients and matched healthy donors were compared on the TCRB repertoires of their sorted circulating CD4+ T cell subsets. Results the study describes overall, beyond this receptor: Only small numbers of individuals were included in the HLA sub-analyses, which left unresolved whether HLA type had any influence on TCRB rearrangement. The naive, central memory and regulatory TCRB repertoires appeared to resemble one another more closely among patients than among healthy donors. Because cDNA rather than genomic DNA was sequenced, highly expressing activated cells could have been over-represented, although no difference in activation and CD3 levels was found between groups. PCR may preferentially amplify shorter templates, but because patient and control samples were amplified and corrected together, any resulting skew would affect both groups equally. In all four CD4+ subsets, TCRB CDR3 length was moderately but significantly shorter in type 1 diabetes patients. Patients with type 1 diabetes made fewer insertions and deleted more nucleotides at VDJ recombination sites, implying thymic rearrangement abnormalities.

The High Capacity cDNA Reverse Transcription Kit was used to reverse transcribe all of the isolated RNA, meaning that expressed TCRB transcripts were what got sequenced. Deep immunoSEQ sequencing was applied to naive, central memory and regulatory T cell samples, giving an average of around 3.4 million total reads per sample. After sorted cells were lysed in RLT buffer, RNA was extracted with DNase-treated RNeasy Micro or Mini kits, with the choice depending on cell number. Each cell subset was processed separately to prevent cross-contamination, with patient and healthy donor samples processed together. TCRB sequences were amplified from cDNA with the immunoSEQ multiplex PCR, producing 87-bp fragments spanning the CDR3 region. Sequencing of the amplicons was done on the Illumina HiSeq platform. In the original analysis: Synthetic template baselines were used to correct PCR bias computationally, reads within Hamming distance 2 were collapsed, and singletons that could not be merged were discarded. Reads were aligned against IMGT so that V, D and J genes, CDR3 length and insertions or deletions at six rearrangement sites could be assigned. Clonotype counts were normalized to sorted cell number within each subset before computing true diversity and Gini coefficients with the tcR R package. The overlap coefficient, calculated on TCRB nucleotide sequences, was used to measure repertoire sharing. Out-of-frame TCRB sequences from naive cells were analyzed to stand in for the pre-selection repertoire. Entries here come from immuneACCESS through TCRdb and include only in-frame sequences with V and J called. Some clones fail to appear in such tables; in the studies checked, an unresolved V gene covers under half of the shortfall, and the cause of the remainder is unknown. Clone size and the V and J calls come from that table; the DNA yielded D and trimming. This sample holds 200,000 to 300,000 clones; 14% were observed only once. The ten largest clones represent about 0.026% of the sample.

This clone was seen a handful of times. No cognate antigen has been identified for it. No much larger clone is present one base from it, and per-base qualities are unavailable. The junction shows trimming of 4 bases on V and 5 bases on J, plus 27 bases between the germline ends. The CDR3 starts with the cysteine, ends with the phenylalanine, and has 19 residues. The read is trimmed to its CDR3 DNA, 57 bases read in frame from base 1. Reading the germline V gene (reference sequence) gives CDR1 SGHNT and CDR2 YYREEE. Each donor gave one peripheral blood draw, averaging approximately 0.12 L, which was collected into heparinised tubes. Using a panel that included CD45RO, CCR7, CD25, CD127, CD95 and CD27, naive, central memory, regulatory and stem cell-like memory CD4+ T cells were sorted on a BD FACSAria II. Purity was above 95% for every sorted population. PBMCs were isolated immediately by Lymphoprep density gradient centrifugation and stained directly without culture. So that batch effects would be minimized, each experiment stained and sorted samples in pairs, pairing one healthy donor with one patient.

The clonotype comes from a middle-aged woman in good health. The sample was naive CD4+ T cells from blood. In the paper's terms, the cell subset or site label means: true naive CD4+ T cells. The chain joins TRBV5-4 to TRBJ2-2, and possibly TRBD2, on 6 matching bases. The CDR3 here reads CASSPGGNTPGVRTGELFF. The nucleotides read TGTGCCAGCAGCCCCGGGGGTAACACACCGGGGGTTCGGACCGGGGAGCTGTTTTTT.